These 22 T cell receptor beta chains came from one sample sequenced in a study of Graves' ophthalmopathy and Graves' hyperthyroidism. Scientists amplified the TCR beta CDR3 regions from RNA transcripts. Second-round multiplex PCR followed a first-round RT-PCR using HTBI primers. TCRdb reprocessed the multiplex PCR reads via MiXCR and lists one record per CDR3 protein. The table lists hundreds of thousands of distinct CDR3 sequences, about two fifths of them singletons. The sequencing sample was made of peripheral blood. Receptors were obtained from an adult man with Graves' ophthalmopathy.

This sequence joins TRBV7-8 and TRBJ2-4; 7 nucleotides agree with TRBD1. The germline V gene has CDR1 SGHVS and CDR2 FQNEAQ. V was clipped by 4 bases and J by 0 bases; unmatched bases: 9. CDR3 length: 17 amino acids. Here the CDR3 reads CASSSGQLQLAKNIQYF. The DNA of the CDR3 is TGTGCCAGCAGCTCGGGACAGCTACAACTAGCCAAAAACATTCAGTACTTC.

Many counts were recorded for this clonotype. The chain joins TRBV7-2 to TRBJ1-4; the D is unclear. V gave up 5 bases and J gave up 8 bases, with 18 bases separating them. Germline V lookup: CDR1 SGHTA, CDR2 FQGNSA. The CDR3 is 15 amino acids. CDR3 protein: CASSPQISQGEKLFF. The DNA of the CDR3 is TGTGCCAGCAGCCCACAAATAAGCCAAGGAGAAAAACTGTTTTTT.

The V and J genes are TRBV24-1 and TRBJ1-2; D is perhaps TRBD1 (6 bases). Germline V gives CDR1 KGHDR, CDR2 SFDVKD. The CDR3 is 11 amino acids. CDR3: CATGPDYGYTF. CDR3 nucleotide sequence: TGTGCTACAGGGCCCGACTATGGCTACACCTTC.

The chain joins TRBV5-4 to TRBJ1-5; possibly TRBD1 for D (6 bases). Trimming took off 0 bases at V and 0 bases at J, with 10 bases between the two ends. The CDR3 loop spans 16 amino acids. The V gene's germline CDR1 is SGHNT and CDR2 YYREEE (reference sequence). CDR3 in DNA: TGTGCCAGCAGCTTGGAGCGGGGACATAGCAATCAGCCCCAGCATTTT. Protein product: CASSLERGHSNQPQHF.

With regard to this clonotype: One end of the junction fails to match germline, which may point to a read error. The rearrangement joins TRBV25-1 to TRBJ1-1; D not resolved. This CDR3 spans 15 amino acids. Germline CDR1 reads MGHDK; CDR2 reads SYGVNS. The CDR3 nucleotides are TGCGCCAGCAGTGTCTCCCCAAGTATGAACGCTGAAGCTTTCTTT. Protein sequence: CASSVSPSMNAEAFF. The full variable domain, in which reference TRBV25-1 and TRBJ1-1 provide the parts outside the CDR3, is EADIYQTPRYLVIGTGKKITLECSQTMGHDKMYWYQQDPGMELHLIHYSYGVNSTEKGDLSSESTVSRIRTEHFPLTLESARPSHTSQYLCASSVSPSMNAEAFFGQGTRLTVV.

For this clonotype: A read error may produce the germline difference seen at one junction end. V is TRBV7-2 and J is TRBJ2-7; D perhaps matches TRBD2 (5 bases). The CDR3 spans 13 residues. CDR1 is SGHTA, CDR2 FQGNSA, per germline. CDR3 sequence: CASSVAIDYEQYF. DNA of the CDR3: TGTGCCAGCAGCGTAGCGATTGATTACGAGCAGTACTTC.

The table lists this clonotype with many counts. The chain uses TRBV7-2 and TRBJ2-7, with D unclear. Germline loops: CDR1 SGHTA, CDR2 FQGNSA. The V and J ends lost 2 bases and 2 bases respectively, with 7 bases between them. CDR3 length equals 13 residues. CDR3 loop: CASSLNTAYEQYF. CDR3 in DNA: TGTGCCAGCAGCTTAAACACCGCCTACGAGCAGTACTTC.

A remark on this clonotype: A read error is possible here, since a much larger clone lies one base away. V is TRBV5-1 and J is TRBJ1-1; 9 bases are a match to TRBD1. Germline V lookup: CDR1 SGHRS, CDR2 YFSETQ. The CDR3 runs 14 residues. The CDR3 is CASSLETGGFEALF. The CDR3, as DNA: TGCGCCAGCAGCTTGGAAACAGGGGGCTTTGAAGCTTTGTTT.

The chain has TRBV15 and TRBJ1-2; 12 nucleotides line up with TRBD1. Germline V CDR1 and CDR2: LNHNV, YYDKDF (reference sequence). Trimming took 3 bases from V and 7 from J; bases not matched to a gene: 6. The CDR3 sequence is 15 residues long. This CDR3 reads CATSSSGQGAAGYTF. CDR3 DNA sequence: TGTGCCACCAGCAGCTCGGGACAGGGGGCGGCTGGCTACACCTTC.

This clonotype was detected ten times or more. The CDR3 protein is CSVEVIEAGYEQYF. CDR3 sequence (DNA): TGCAGCGTTGAAGTTATTGAGGCAGGATACGAGCAGTACTTC. The rearrangement links TRBV29-1 to TRBJ2-7, with no clear D. Germline CDR1 is SQVTM and CDR2 is ANQGSEA. This CDR3 comprises 14 residues. Trimming took 1 base from V and 4 from J, leaving 14 bases between them.

This clonotype has a count of ten or more. The chain couples TRBV29-1 to TRBJ1-1, with D perhaps matching TRBD1 (5 bases). CDR1 and CDR2 from the germline V gene are SQVTM and ANQGSEA. The CDR3 is 11 amino acids. The germline V and J ends were trimmed by 3 bases and 8 bases, with 10 bases remaining between them. The CDR3 DNA reads TGCAGCGTTGAGGATTCAGGGGAAGCTTTCTTT. Encoded protein: CSVEDSGEAFF.

This clonotype was seen at least ten times. The chain uses TRBV29-1 and TRBJ1-4; no clear D gene. The V gene's germline CDR1 is SQVTM and CDR2 ANQGSEA. Trimming shortened V by 7 bases and J by 7 bases, and 10 bases separated the two germline ends. The CDR3 consists of 11 residues. The CDR3 DNA is TGCAGCGGAGGGTCGAGTGAAAAACTGTTTTTT. Its translation: CSGGSSEKLFF.

This clonotype came up many times. The V call is TRBV7-2, the J call TRBJ1-4; D is ambiguous. The V gene's germline CDR1 is SGHTA and CDR2 FQGNSA. Trimming stripped 1 base from V and 6 bases from J, with 12 bases between. The CDR3 totals 15 residues. Here the CDR3 reads CASSLVLESYEKLFF. The CDR3 coding sequence is TGTGCCAGCAGCTTAGTGTTGGAATCCTATGAAAAACTGTTTTTT.

This clonotype has at least ten counts. The chain combines TRBV20-1 with TRBJ1-2; D is undetermined. V lost 8 bases and J lost 4, with 20 bases in between. The CDR3 consists of 14 residues. Germline CDR1 reads DFQATT; CDR2 reads SNEGSKA (reference sequence). The CDR3 DNA follows: TGCAGTTCTCCCCTCCGTACAAGAACCTATGGCTACACCTTC. It encodes CSSPLRTRTYGYTF.

This clonotype was seen a handful of times. The chain combines TRBV11-2 with TRBJ1-5, with 10 bases identical to TRBD1. The CDR3 extends over 16 amino acids. V gave up 4 bases and J gave up 2 bases; unmatched junction bases: 5. Germline CDR1 and CDR2: SGHAT and FQNNGV. CDR3 in DNA: TGTGCCAGCAGCTCGGCGGACAGGGGGGGCAATCAGCCCCAGCATTTT. It yields the protein CASSSADRGGNQPQHF.

This clonotype was seen at least ten times. In DNA form, the CDR3 reads TGTGCCAGCAGTAGGAGATCCAACACTGAAGCTTTCTTT. Its protein product is CASSRRSNTEAFF. The rearrangement uses TRBV12-3 or TRBV12-4 and TRBJ1-1; D ambiguous. The CDR3 spans 13 residues. Between the trimmed V and J ends, which lost 5 bases and 2 bases, there was a span of 9 bases.

This rearrangement joins TRBV29-1 to TRBJ1-1; 10 bases match TRBD1. Germline assignment: CDR1 SQVTM and CDR2 ANQGSEA. This CDR3 contains 15 residues. Trimming took 2 bases from V and 2 from J; bases not matched to a gene: 5. The CDR3 sequence: CSVERQGAGNTEAFF. The CDR3 bases are TGCAGCGTTGAAAGACAGGGGGCAGGTAACACTGAAGCTTTCTTT.

The sample holds many counts of this clonotype. The V gene is TRBV2, the J gene TRBJ2-5; D could derive from TRBD1 or TRBD2 (6 bases each). The CDR3 is made up of 12 amino acids. The V end was cut by 7 bases, the J end by 5 bases, with 11 bases between. The germline V gene has CDR1 SNHLY and CDR2 FYNNEI. CDR3 DNA sequence: TGTGCCAGCACCCAAGGGGGGGAGACCCAGTACTTC. Its protein product is CASTQGGETQYF. Based on the CDR3 plus reference TRBV2 and TRBJ2-5, the full variable domain is EPEVTQTPSHQVTQMGQEVILRCVPISNHLYFYWYRQILGQKVEFLVSFYNNEISEKSEIFDDQFSVERPDGSNFTLKIRSTKLEDSAMYFCASTQGGETQYFGPGTRLLVL.

As for this clonotype: The germline gene is not matched at one end of the junction; a read error may be the cause. The V gene is TRBV25-1, the J gene TRBJ1-1; 10 nucleotides line up with TRBD1. CDR1 is MGHDK, CDR2 SYGVNS, per germline. The CDR3 consists of 17 residues. CDR3 protein: CASSRRRGQGLDTEAFF. Written as DNA, the CDR3 is TGCGCCAGCAGCCGTCGCCGGGGACAGGGGTTGGATACTGAAGCTTTCTTT.

As concerns this clonotype: Germline and junction disagree at one end, which may indicate a read error. This chain joins TRBV19 and TRBJ1-4; D uncertain. This CDR3 has 17 amino acids. Germline V gene lookup returns CDR1 LNHDA and CDR2 SQIVND (reference sequence). DNA of the CDR3: TGTGCCAGTAGTATCGTCTCACGCCCCGCAACTAATGAAAAACTGCTTTTT. Residues: CASSIVSRPATNEKLLF. Full variable domain (rest looked up from reference TRBV19 and TRBJ1-4): DGGITQSPKYLFRKEGQNVTLSCEQNLNHDAMYWYRQDPGQGLRLIYYSQIVNDFQKGDIAEGYSVSREKKESFPLTVTSAQKNPTAFYLCASSIVSRPATNEKLLFGSGTQLSVL.

This clonotype has at least ten counts. The chain combines TRBV15 with TRBJ1-2, with TRBD1 matching 7 bases. The CDR3 contains 14 residues. V was pared by 3 bases and J by 3 bases, with 4 bases of the junction left unmatched. Germline assignment: CDR1 LNHNV and CDR2 YYDKDF (reference sequence). In nucleotides, the CDR3 is TGTGCCACCAGCAGCCACGGGACAGACTATGGCTACACCTTC. Translating gives CATSSHGTDYGYTF.

The sample holds many counts of this clonotype. The gene calls are TRBV6-5 and TRBJ1-2, with D tentatively TRBD1 (6 bases). This CDR3 is built from 14 residues. Germline assignment: CDR1 MNHEY and CDR2 SVGAGI. The ends were cut back, 10 bases at V and 3 bases at J, with 18 bases in the middle. CDR3 bases: TGTGCCAACCCGGAGGGGGGAGGTTACTATGGCTACACCTTC. Protein sequence: CANPEGGGYYGYTF.